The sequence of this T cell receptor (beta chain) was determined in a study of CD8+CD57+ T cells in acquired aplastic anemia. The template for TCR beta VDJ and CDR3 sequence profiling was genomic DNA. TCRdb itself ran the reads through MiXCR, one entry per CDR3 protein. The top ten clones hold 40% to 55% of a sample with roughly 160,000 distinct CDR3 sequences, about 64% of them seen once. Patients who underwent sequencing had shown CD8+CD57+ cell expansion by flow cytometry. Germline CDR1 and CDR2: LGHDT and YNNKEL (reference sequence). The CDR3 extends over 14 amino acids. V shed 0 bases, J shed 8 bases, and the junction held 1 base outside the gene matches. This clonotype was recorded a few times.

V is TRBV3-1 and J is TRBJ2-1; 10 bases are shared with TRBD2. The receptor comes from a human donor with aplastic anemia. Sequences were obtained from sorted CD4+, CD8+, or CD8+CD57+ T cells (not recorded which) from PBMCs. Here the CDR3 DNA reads TGTGCCAGCAGCCAAGAGCTAGCGGGAGATGAGCAGTTCTTC. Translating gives CASSQELAGDEQFF.